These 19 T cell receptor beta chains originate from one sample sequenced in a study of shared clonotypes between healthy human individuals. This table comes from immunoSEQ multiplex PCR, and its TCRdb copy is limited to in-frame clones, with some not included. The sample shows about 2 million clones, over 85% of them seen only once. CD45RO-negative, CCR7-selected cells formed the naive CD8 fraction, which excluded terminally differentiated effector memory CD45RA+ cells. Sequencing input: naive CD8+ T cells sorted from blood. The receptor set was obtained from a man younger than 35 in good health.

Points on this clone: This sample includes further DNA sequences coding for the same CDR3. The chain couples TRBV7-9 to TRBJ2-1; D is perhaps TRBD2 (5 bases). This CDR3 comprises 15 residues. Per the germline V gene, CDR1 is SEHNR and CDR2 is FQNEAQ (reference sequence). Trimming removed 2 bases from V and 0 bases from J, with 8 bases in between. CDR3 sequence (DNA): TGTGCCAGCAGCTTAAGCGGTAGCTCCTACAATGAGCAGTTCTTC. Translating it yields CASSLSGSSYNEQFF.

The CDR3 spells CASSLAVAGGLTDTQYF. CDR3 coding DNA: TGTGCCAGCAGCTTAGCCGTAGCGGGAGGTTTAACAGATACGCAGTATTTT. This chain uses TRBV7-8 with TRBJ2-3; TRBD2 aligns across 10 bases. V lost 0 bases, J lost 3 bases, and 6 bases stayed unmatched. CDR1 and CDR2 from the germline V gene are SGHVS and FQNEAQ. The CDR3 extends over 17 amino acids.

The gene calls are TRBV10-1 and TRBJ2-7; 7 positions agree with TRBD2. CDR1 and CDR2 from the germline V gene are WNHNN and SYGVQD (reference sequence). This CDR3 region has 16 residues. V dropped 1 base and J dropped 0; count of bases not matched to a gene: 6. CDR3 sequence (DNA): TGCGCCAGCAGTGAGTTTAGGGAGGGGAGCTCCTACGAGCAGTACTTC. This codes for CASSEFREGSSYEQYF.

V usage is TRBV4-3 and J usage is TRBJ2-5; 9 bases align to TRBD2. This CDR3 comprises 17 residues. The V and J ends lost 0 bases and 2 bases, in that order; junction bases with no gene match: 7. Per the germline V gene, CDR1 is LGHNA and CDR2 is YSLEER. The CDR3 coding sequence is TGCGCCAGCAGCCAAGATCAGACTAGCGGAAAACAAGAGACCCAGTACTTC. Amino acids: CASSQDQTSGKQETQYF.

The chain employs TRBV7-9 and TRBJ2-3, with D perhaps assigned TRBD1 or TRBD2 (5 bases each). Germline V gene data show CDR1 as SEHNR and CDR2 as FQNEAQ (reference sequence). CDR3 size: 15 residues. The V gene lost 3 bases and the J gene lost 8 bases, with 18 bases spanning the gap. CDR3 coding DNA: TGTGCCAGCAGCTTCCGGGACGCACCCTTTGGTACGCAGTATTTT. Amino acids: CASSFRDAPFGTQYF.

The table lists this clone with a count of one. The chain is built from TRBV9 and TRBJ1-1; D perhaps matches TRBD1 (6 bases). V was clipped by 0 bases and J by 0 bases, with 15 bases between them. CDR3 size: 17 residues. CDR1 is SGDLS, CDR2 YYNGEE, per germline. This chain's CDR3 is CASSVAPSEGVNTEAFF. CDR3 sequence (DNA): TGTGCCAGCAGCGTAGCTCCAAGCGAGGGGGTGAACACTGAAGCTTTCTTT.

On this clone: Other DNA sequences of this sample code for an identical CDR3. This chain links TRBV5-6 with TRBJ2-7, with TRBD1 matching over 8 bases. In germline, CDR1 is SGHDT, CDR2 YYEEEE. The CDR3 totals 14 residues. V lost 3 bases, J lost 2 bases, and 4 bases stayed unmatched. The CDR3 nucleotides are TGTGCCAGCAGCTCCGGGACAGGACCCTACGAGCAGTACTTC. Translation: CASSSGTGPYEQYF.

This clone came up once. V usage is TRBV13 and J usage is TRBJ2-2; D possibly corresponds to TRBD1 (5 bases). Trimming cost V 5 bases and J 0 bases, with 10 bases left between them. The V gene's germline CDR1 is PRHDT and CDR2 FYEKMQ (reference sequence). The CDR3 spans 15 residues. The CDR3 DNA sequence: TGTGCCAGCAGCCAGGGCAGGGCGAACACCGGGGAGCTGTTTTTT. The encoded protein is CASSQGRANTGELFF.

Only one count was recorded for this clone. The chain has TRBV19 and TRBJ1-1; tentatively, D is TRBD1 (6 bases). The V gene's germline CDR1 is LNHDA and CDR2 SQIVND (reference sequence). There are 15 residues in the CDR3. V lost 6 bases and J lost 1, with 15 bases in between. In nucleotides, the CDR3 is TGTGCCAGTAGCTTTACCGGGACAACGAACACTGAAGCTTTCTTT. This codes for CASSFTGTTNTEAFF. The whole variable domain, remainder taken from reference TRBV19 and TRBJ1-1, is DGGITQSPKYLFRKEGQNVTLSCEQNLNHDAMYWYRQDPGQGLRLIYYSQIVNDFQKGDIAEGYSVSREKKESFPLTVTSAQKNPTAFYLCASSFTGTTNTEAFFGQGTRLTVV.

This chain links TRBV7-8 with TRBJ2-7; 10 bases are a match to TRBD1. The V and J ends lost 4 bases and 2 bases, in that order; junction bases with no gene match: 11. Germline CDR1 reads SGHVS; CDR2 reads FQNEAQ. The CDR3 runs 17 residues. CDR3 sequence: CASSSSPDRGRPYEQYF. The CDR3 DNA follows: TGTGCCAGCAGCTCCTCACCGGACAGGGGGAGGCCCTACGAGCAGTACTTC.

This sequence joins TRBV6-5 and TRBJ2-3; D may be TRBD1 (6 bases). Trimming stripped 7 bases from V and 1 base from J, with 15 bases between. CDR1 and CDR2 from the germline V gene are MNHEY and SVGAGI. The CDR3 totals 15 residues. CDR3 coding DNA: TGTGCCAGCAACGCAGGACAGCCCGGCACAGATACGCAGTATTTT. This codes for CASNAGQPGTDTQYF.

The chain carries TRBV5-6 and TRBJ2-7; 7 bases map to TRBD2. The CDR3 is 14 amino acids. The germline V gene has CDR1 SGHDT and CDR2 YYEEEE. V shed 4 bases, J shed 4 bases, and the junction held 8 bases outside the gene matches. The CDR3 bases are TGTGCCAGCAGCCCCGCAGCCGGGGGGTACGAGCAGTACTTC. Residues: CASSPAAGGYEQYF.

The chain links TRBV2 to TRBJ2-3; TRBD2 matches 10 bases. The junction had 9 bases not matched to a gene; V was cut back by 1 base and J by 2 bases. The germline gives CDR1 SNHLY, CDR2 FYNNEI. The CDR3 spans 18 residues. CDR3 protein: CASSEGLAGALYTDTQYF. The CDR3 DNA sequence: TGTGCCAGCAGTGAAGGCCTAGCGGGGGCCCTTTACACAGATACGCAGTATTTT.

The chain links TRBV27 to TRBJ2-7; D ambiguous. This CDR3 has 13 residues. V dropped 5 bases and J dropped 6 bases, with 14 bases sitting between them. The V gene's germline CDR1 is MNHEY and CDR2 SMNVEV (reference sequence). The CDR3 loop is CASSPWLTVEQYF. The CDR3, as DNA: TGTGCCAGCAGTCCGTGGCTGACGGTCGAGCAGTACTTC.

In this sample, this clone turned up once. CDR3 DNA: TGTGCCAGCAGCTTAGGACTAGCGGGACCCCCTGACACCGGGGAGCTGTTTTTT. It translates to CASSLGLAGPPDTGELFF. The V call is TRBV7-9, the J call TRBJ2-2, with TRBD2 matching over 11 bases. V gave up 1 base and J gave up 3 bases; unmatched junction bases: 7. The CDR3 consists of 18 residues. Per germline, CDR1 SEHNR and CDR2 FQNEAQ (reference sequence). Looking up the rest from reference TRBV7-9 and TRBJ2-2 gives the full variable domain: DTGVSQNPRHKITKRGQNVTFRCDPISEHNRLYWYRQTLGQGPEFLTYFQNEAQLEKSRLLSDRFSAERPKGSFSTLEIQRTEQGDSAMYLCASSLGLAGPPDTGELFFGEGSRLTVL.

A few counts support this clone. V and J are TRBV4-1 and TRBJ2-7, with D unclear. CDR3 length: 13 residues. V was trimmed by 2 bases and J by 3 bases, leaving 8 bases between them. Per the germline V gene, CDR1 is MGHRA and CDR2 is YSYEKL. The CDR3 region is CASSQSAHYEQYF. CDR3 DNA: TGCGCCAGCAGCCAATCCGCCCACTACGAGCAGTACTTC.

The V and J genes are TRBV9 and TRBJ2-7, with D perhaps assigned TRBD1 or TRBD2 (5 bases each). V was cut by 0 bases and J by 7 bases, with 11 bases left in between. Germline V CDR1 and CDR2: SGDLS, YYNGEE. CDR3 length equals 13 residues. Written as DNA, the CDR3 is TGTGCCAGCAGCGTAGAATACGAGGGGGAGCAGTACTTC. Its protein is CASSVEYEGEQYF.

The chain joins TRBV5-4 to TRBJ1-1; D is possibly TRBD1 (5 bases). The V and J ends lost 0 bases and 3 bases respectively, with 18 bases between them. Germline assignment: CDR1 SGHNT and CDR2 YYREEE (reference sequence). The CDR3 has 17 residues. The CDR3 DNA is TGTGCCAGCAGCTTGGGAGGGTGGGGCAGGGCCTACACTGAAGCTTTCTTT. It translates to CASSLGGWGRAYTEAFF.

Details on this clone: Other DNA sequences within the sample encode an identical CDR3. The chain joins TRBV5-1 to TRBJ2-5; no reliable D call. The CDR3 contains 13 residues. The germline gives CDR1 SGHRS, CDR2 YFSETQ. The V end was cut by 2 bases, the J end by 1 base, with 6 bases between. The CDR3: CASSLGSQETQYF. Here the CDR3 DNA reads TGCGCCAGCAGCTTAGGCAGCCAAGAGACCCAGTACTTC.